Below are 28 T cell receptor beta chains sequenced from a single sample in a study of CD4+ T cells in melanoma (dated by TCRdb to the early 2020s). The library was produced with the immunoSEQ multiplex PCR assay. TCRdb re-hosts the immuneACCESS table, in-frame sequences only. Its copies lack some clones; in the studies checked, an unresolved V gene accounts for under half of them, and the cause for the rest is not known. For this sample there are over 100,000 clones; around 92% appear just once. The ten biggest clones cover roughly 3.1% of the sample. Sample: peripheral blood. Receptors were obtained from a human donor with melanoma.

The chain recombines TRBV14 with TRBJ2-7, with D perhaps given as TRBD1 or TRBD2 (6 bases each). The V gene's germline CDR1 is SGHDN and CDR2 FVKESK. The CDR3 length is 13 residues. The V gene lost 1 base and the J gene lost 6 bases, with 10 bases spanning the gap. The CDR3 spells CASSQVQGGEQYF. CDR3 in DNA: TGTGCCAGCAGCCAAGTACAGGGAGGCGAGCAGTACTTC.

The chain recombines TRBV28 with TRBJ2-5, with D unresolved. The CDR3 is made up of 14 amino acids. Trimming removed 1 base from V and 1 base from J, with 7 bases in between. Germline assignment: CDR1 MDHEN and CDR2 SYDVKM. The CDR3 nucleotides read TGTGCCAGCAGTTTATATGGCAGCCAAGAGACCCAGTACTTC. The encoded protein is CASSLYGSQETQYF.

For this clone: Other DNA sequences in the same sample also yield this CDR3. V gene TRBV7-9 combines with J gene TRBJ2-3, with D tentatively TRBD2 (7 bases). The CDR3 consists of 15 residues. The V gene's germline CDR1 is SEHNR and CDR2 FQNEAQ (reference sequence). Trimming stripped 5 bases from V and 2 bases from J, with 14 bases between. DNA of the CDR3: TGTGCCAGCAGCCTGGGGGCGGGGGTCACAGATACGCAGTATTTT. Translation: CASSLGAGVTDTQYF.

This chain joins TRBV19 and TRBJ1-2, with a tentative D call TRBD1 (6 bases). V lost 3 bases to trimming and J lost 1 base, with 6 bases between them. The germline gives CDR1 LNHDA, CDR2 SQIVND (reference sequence). This CDR3 comprises 13 residues. DNA of the CDR3: TGTGCCAGTAGTATGGACAGTAACTATGGCTACACCTTC. Translated: CASSMDSNYGYTF.

The rearrangement joins TRBV18 to TRBJ1-5; D remains ambiguous. CDR3 size: 13 residues. V was pared by 3 bases and J by 5 bases, with 8 bases between. Looked up from germline, CDR1 is KGHSH and CDR2 is LQKENI. The CDR3 loop is CASSPTDYQPQHF. DNA of the CDR3: TGTGCCAGCTCACCGACGGACTATCAGCCCCAGCATTTT.

The chain has TRBV4-1 and TRBJ2-7; 8 bases are a match to TRBD1. Germline V gene lookup returns CDR1 MGHRA and CDR2 YSYEKL. There are 16 residues in the CDR3. The V and J ends lost 0 bases and 5 bases, in that order; junction bases with no gene match: 9. The CDR3 nucleotides are TGCGCCAGCAGCCAAGATCCCGACAGGGGTCTGGACGAGCAGTACTTC. The encoded protein is CASSQDPDRGLDEQYF.

The chain combines TRBV6-5 with TRBJ1-5, with D perhaps TRBD1 (5 bases). CDR3 length equals 13 residues. Germline V gives CDR1 MNHEY, CDR2 SVGAGI. With 4 bases removed from V and 4 bases from J, the gap between germline ends came to 8 bases. CDR3 nucleotides: TGTGCCAGCAGTTTACAGGTGAATCAGCCCCAGCATTTT. It is translated as CASSLQVNQPQHF.

The chain joins TRBV6-5 to TRBJ2-7; 8 bases are a match to TRBD1. The germline V gene encodes CDR1 MNHEY and CDR2 SVGAGI. J was trimmed by 3 bases and V by 2 bases; bases with no gene match: 9. The CDR3 consists of 16 residues. CDR3 sequence: CASSYLRWGQDYEQYF. The CDR3 DNA follows: TGTGCCAGCAGTTACCTAAGATGGGGACAGGACTACGAGCAGTACTTC.

The rearrangement joins TRBV15 to TRBJ1-5; no clear D. Deletions cut 0 bases from V and 6 bases from J, with 6 bases between. The germline CDR1 and CDR2 sequences are LNHNV and YYDKDF (reference sequence). The CDR3 consists of 13 residues. CDR3 residues: CATSRDLGQPQHF. Here the CDR3 DNA reads TGTGCCACCAGCAGAGATTTAGGTCAGCCCCAGCATTTT.

This clone was seen just once. This chain links TRBV27 with TRBJ2-7, with unresolved D. The CDR3 sequence is 15 residues long. Deletions cut 6 bases from V and 3 bases from J, with 18 bases between. Germline CDR1 MNHEY, CDR2 SMNVEV (reference sequence). CDR3 sequence reads: CASSRPDIGLYEQYF. The CDR3 nucleotides are TGTGCCAGCAGCCGCCCCGACATCGGCCTCTACGAGCAGTACTTC.

This CDR3 is CSATTGQAYEQYF. The CDR3 DNA reads TGCAGCGCCACCACGGGACAAGCCTACGAGCAGTACTTC. The genes are TRBV29-1 and TRBJ2-7; TRBD1 is a possible D gene (6 bases). Between the trimmed V and J ends, which lost 7 bases and 2 bases, there was a span of 15 bases. CDR3 length: 13 amino acids. Germline loops: CDR1 SQVTM, CDR2 ANQGSEA.

V and J are TRBV5-1 and TRBJ2-3, with TRBD2 identical over 11 bases. J was trimmed by 4 bases and V by 5 bases; bases with no gene match: 6. Germline V gene sequence: CDR1 SGHRS, CDR2 YFSETQ. The length of the CDR3 is 15 residues. CDR3 sequence (DNA): TGCGCCAGCAGACTAGCGGGAGTCTCGGCAGATACGCAGTATTTT. Its protein product is CASRLAGVSADTQYF.

The gene calls are TRBV9 and TRBJ1-6; no definite D call. Trimming pared 1 base from V and 5 bases from J, leaving 10 bases between. Germline CDR1 reads SGDLS; CDR2 reads YYNGEE. This CDR3 is 15 amino acids long. CDR3 in amino acids: CASSVLPGNNSPLHF. CDR3 DNA: TGTGCCAGCAGCGTATTGCCGGGAAATAATTCACCCCTCCACTTT.

The chain recombines TRBV5-4 with TRBJ2-1, with a tentative D call TRBD2 (6 bases). V was trimmed by 4 bases and J by 4 bases, leaving 18 bases between them. The germline gives CDR1 SGHNT, CDR2 YYREEE (reference sequence). The CDR3 totals 16 residues. DNA for the CDR3: TGTGCCAGCAGCCCGGCAGGAGGGGCTCCGTACAATGAGCAGTTCTTC. Translation gives CASSPAGGAPYNEQFF.

This rearrangement joins TRBV5-4 to TRBJ2-5; 12 bases are shared with TRBD2. This CDR3 is 16 amino acids long. The germline V gene encodes CDR1 SGHNT and CDR2 YYREEE (reference sequence). J was trimmed by 5 bases and V by 4 bases; bases with no gene match: 9. The CDR3 loop reads CASSEGLAGLGETQYF. CDR3 sequence (DNA): TGTGCCAGCAGCGAGGGACTAGCGGGCCTCGGGGAGACCCAGTACTTC. Combining the CDR3 with reference TRBV5-4 and TRBJ2-5 gives the whole variable domain ETGVTQSPTHLIKTRGQQVTLRCSSQSGHNTVSWYQQALGQGPQFIFQYYREEENGRGNFPPRFSGLQFPNYSSELNVNALELDDSALYLCASSEGLAGLGETQYFGPGTRLLVL.

The chain combines TRBV7-3 with TRBJ1-2, with D possibly matching TRBD1 (5 bases). Trimming left V 4 bases short and J 4 bases short, with 10 bases between. Germline V gene sequence: CDR1 SGHTA, CDR2 FQGTGA. The CDR3 spans 13 residues. The CDR3 coding sequence is TGTGCCAGCAGCTGGGACGGGAGCTATGGCTACACCTTC. This encodes CASSWDGSYGYTF. The variable domain in full, with the rest retrieved from reference TRBV7-3 and TRBJ1-2, is GAGVSQTPSNKVTEKGKYVELRCDPISGHTALYWYRQSLGQGPEFLIYFQGTGAADDSGLPNDRFFAVRPEGSVSTLKIQRTERGDSAVYLCASSWDGSYGYTFGSGTRLTVV.

This clone was counted between two and nine times. The DNA of the CDR3 is TGTGCCTGGAGTGTCGGCGGCTATGGCTACACCTTC. Translation gives CAWSVGGYGYTF. The J gene is TRBJ1-2, the V gene TRBV30, with no clear D. V was pared by 0 bases and J by 4 bases, with 6 bases between. The CDR3 is 12 amino acids. Germline CDR1 is GTSNPN and CDR2 is SVGIG (reference sequence).

The chain has TRBV11-2 and TRBJ1-6; tentative D call: TRBD1 (5 bases). Trimming removed 4 bases from V and 7 bases from J, with 11 bases in between. This CDR3 comprises 14 residues. The germline V gene encodes CDR1 SGHAT and CDR2 FQNNGV. The CDR3 DNA reads as TGTGCCAGCAGCTATGTAGGGACCAATTCACCCCTCCACTTT. Protein: CASSYVGTNSPLHF. Supplemented by reference TRBV11-2 and TRBJ1-6, the full variable domain reads EAGVAQSPRYKIIEKRQSVAFWCNPISGHATLYWYQQILGQGPKLLIQFQNNGVVDDSQLPKDRFSAERLKGVDSTLKIQPAKLEDSAVYLCASSYVGTNSPLHFGNGTRLTVT.

The genes are TRBV2 and TRBJ1-5; D is unresolved. V lost 4 bases and J 1 base, leaving 11 bases between the germline ends. Germline V gene lookup returns CDR1 SNHLY and CDR2 FYNNEI. The CDR3 contains 15 residues. The CDR3 sequence: CASSVYSISNQPQHF. DNA for the CDR3: TGTGCCAGCAGTGTTTACAGTATAAGCAATCAGCCCCAGCATTTT.

V is TRBV2 and J is TRBJ1-4; TRBD1 matches 12 bases. Germline lookup yields CDR1 SNHLY and CDR2 FYNNEI. The CDR3 sequence is 15 residues long. The junction had 3 bases not matched to a gene; V was cut back by 2 bases and J by 8 bases. The CDR3 reads CASSERGTGGEKLFF. CDR3 nucleotides: TGTGCCAGCAGTGAACGGGGGACAGGGGGCGAAAAACTGTTTTTT. The full variable domain, with the rest looked up from reference TRBV2 and TRBJ1-4, is EPEVTQTPSHQVTQMGQEVILRCVPISNHLYFYWYRQILGQKVEFLVSFYNNEISEKSEIFDDQFSVERPDGSNFTLKIRSTKLEDSAMYFCASSERGTGGEKLFFGSGTQLSVL.

The chain joins TRBV27 to TRBJ1-4; D remains unclear. CDR3 size: 12 residues. From germline, CDR1 is MNHEY and CDR2 SMNVEV (reference sequence). The germline V and J ends were trimmed by 9 bases and 8 bases, with 13 bases remaining between them. The CDR3 loop reads CASGFGVEKLFF. The CDR3 nucleotides read TGTGCCAGTGGGTTTGGGGTAGAAAAACTGTTTTTT.

The chain employs TRBV7-9 and TRBJ1-4; weak D call: TRBD1 (6 bases). V dropped 5 bases and J dropped 2 bases, with 15 bases sitting between them. Germline CDR1 reads SEHNR; CDR2 reads FQNEAQ (reference sequence). The CDR3 consists of 16 residues. CDR3 coding DNA: TGTGCCAGCAGCCCCGGGAGGGGGAGGACTAATGAAAAACTGTTTTTT. Translating gives CASSPGRGRTNEKLFF.

The chain joins TRBV11-2 to TRBJ2-2, with D perhaps matching TRBD1 (6 bases). The CDR3 extends over 15 amino acids. Germline V gives CDR1 SGHAT, CDR2 FQNNGV. V shed 3 bases and J shed 5 bases, with 13 bases lying between them. CDR3 nucleotides: TGTGCCAGCAGCTTGAACAGGGTTTTTACCGGGGAGCTGTTTTTT. Encoded protein: CASSLNRVFTGELFF.

The chain links TRBV5-4 to TRBJ2-3, with 7 bases fitting TRBD1. With 4 bases clipped from V and 5 bases from J, the junction kept 4 bases outside the gene matches. Germline lookup yields CDR1 SGHNT and CDR2 YYREEE (reference sequence). The CDR3 is 13 residues long. CDR3 in DNA: TGTGCCAGCAGCGTTGACAGGGAAGATACGCAGTATTTT. Protein sequence: CASSVDREDTQYF.

This clone has just one count. V gene TRBV19 combines with J gene TRBJ2-1, with D maybe TRBD2 (5 bases). The germline gives CDR1 LNHDA, CDR2 SQIVND (reference sequence). V was trimmed by 5 bases and J by 10 bases, leaving 9 bases between them. The CDR3 runs to 11 residues. For the CDR3, the DNA is TGTGCCAGTAGTCTCAAGCGGGAGCAGTTCTTC. Encoded protein: CASSLKREQFF.

The chain couples TRBV29-1 to TRBJ2-1; TRBD1 matches 8 bases. Germline V gene sequence: CDR1 SQVTM, CDR2 ANQGSEA. With V trimmed by 7 bases and J by 9 bases, 8 bases remained unmatched. This CDR3 contains 12 residues. The CDR3, as DNA: TGCAGCGGATCCACAGGGGGTCGTGAGCAGTTCTTC. Protein: CSGSTGGREQFF.

This chain links TRBV6-5 with TRBJ1-2; D is uncertain. CDR1 is MNHEY and CDR2 is SVGAGI in the germline V gene. Trimming pared 0 bases from V and 4 bases from J, leaving 6 bases between. CDR3 size: 13 residues. The CDR3 here is CASSYSGIYGYTF. The DNA of the CDR3 is TGTGCCAGCAGTTACTCTGGGATCTATGGCTACACCTTC.

The chain couples TRBV7-9 to TRBJ2-7; 10 nucleotides match TRBD2. Germline CDR1 and CDR2: SEHNR and FQNEAQ (reference sequence). Trimming at V came to 1 base and at J to 6 bases, leaving 6 bases not matched to a gene. The CDR3 length is 15 residues. The CDR3 DNA reads as TGTGCCAGCAGCTTAGGAGGGGCTAGCGGGAGCGAGCAGTACTTC. As protein: CASSLGGASGSEQYF.